Each of the 4 T cell receptor beta chains below was sequenced from the same sample in a study of shared clonotypes between healthy human individuals. Produced via immunoSEQ multiplex PCR; TCRdb's table is partial and in-frame only. The table records roughly 2,300,000 clones, about 90% of them present only once. Sequencing was performed on naive CD4+ T cells from PBMCs. Noted subset: CD45RA+ positively selected. The receptors derive from a man aged 18 to 30 in good health. Some clones in this sample may be carry-over from other donors' samples.

About this clone: This specimen includes other DNA sequences encoding the same CDR3. V is TRBV7-9 and J is TRBJ2-1, with D hard to call. Trimming pared 1 base from V and 6 bases from J, leaving 4 bases between. The germline gives CDR1 SEHNR, CDR2 FQNEAQ (reference sequence). The CDR3 is 12 residues long. CDR3 nucleotide sequence: TGTGCCAGCAGCTTAGGGGCCAATGAGCAGTTCTTC. Protein product: CASSLGANEQFF. Full variable domain (outside the CDR3, taken from reference TRBV7-9 and TRBJ2-1): DTGVSQNPRHKITKRGQNVTFRCDPISEHNRLYWYRQTLGQGPEFLTYFQNEAQLEKSRLLSDRFSAERPKGSFSTLEIQRTEQGDSAMYLCASSLGANEQFFGPGTRLTVL.

The chain links TRBV30 to TRBJ1-1; 11 nucleotides line up with TRBD1. This CDR3 spans 14 amino acids. Germline trimming cut 4 bases from V and 4 bases from J; bases unmatched to any gene: 5. Germline V CDR1 and CDR2: GTSNPN, SVGIG (reference sequence). The CDR3 loop reads CAWNRDRGGTEAFF. Here the CDR3 DNA reads TGTGCCTGGAACCGGGACAGGGGGGGCACTGAAGCTTTCTTT.

The chain recombines TRBV4-1 with TRBJ2-3, with 10 positions matching TRBD2. Germline V gene lookup returns CDR1 MGHRA and CDR2 YSYEKL. V dropped 3 bases and J dropped 3; count of bases not matched to a gene: 6. The CDR3 has 16 residues. DNA for the CDR3: TGCGCCAGCAGCCAGAAGGGACTAGCGCAAACAGATACGCAGTATTTT. Its translation: CASSQKGLAQTDTQYF.

The sample holds one count of this clone. A junction end diverges from the germline sequence, so it may reflect a read error. The same CDR3 can be traced to other DNA sequences in this sample. The chain employs TRBV5-1 and TRBJ1-4; D possibly corresponds to TRBD1 (5 bases). The CDR3 has 14 amino acids. CDR1 and CDR2 from the germline V gene are SGHRS and YFSETQ. CDR3 coding DNA: TGTGCCAGCAGCCTATCACGGGGGGATGAAAAACTGTTTTTT. Translation gives CASSLSRGDEKLFF.